Included here is one TCR beta chain sequence, with context. This CDR3 has 14 amino acids. Germline loops: CDR1 KGHDR, CDR2 SFDVKD. V shed 12 bases, J shed 1 base, and the junction held 7 bases outside the gene matches. Clones were read by immunoSEQ multiplex PCR, and TCRdb kept only the in-frame ones, dropping some. This table has under 35,000 clones, about four fifths appearing once. This sample is drawn from a study of blood T cell repertoires in COVID-19. J is TRBJ2-3 and V is TRBV24-1; the match to TRBD2 covers 9 bases. This TCR came from an older man with acute or convalescent COVID-19. The material sequenced was peripheral blood. CDR3 in amino acids: CAPTTSGCTDTQYF. CDR3 bases: TGTGCCCCGACGACTAGCGGATGCACAGATACGCAGTATTTT.